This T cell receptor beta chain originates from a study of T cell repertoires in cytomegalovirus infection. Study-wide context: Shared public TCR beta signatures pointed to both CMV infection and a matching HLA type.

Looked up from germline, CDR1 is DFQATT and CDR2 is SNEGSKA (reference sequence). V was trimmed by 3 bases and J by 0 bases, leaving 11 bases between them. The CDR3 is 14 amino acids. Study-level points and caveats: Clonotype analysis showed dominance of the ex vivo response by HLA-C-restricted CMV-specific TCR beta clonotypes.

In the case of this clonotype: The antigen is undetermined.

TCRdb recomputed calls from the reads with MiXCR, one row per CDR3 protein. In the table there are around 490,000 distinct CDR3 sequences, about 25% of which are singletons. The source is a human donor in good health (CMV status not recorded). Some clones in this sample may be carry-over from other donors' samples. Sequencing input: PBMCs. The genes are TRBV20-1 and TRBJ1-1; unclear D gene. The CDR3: CSARKGRLNTEAFF. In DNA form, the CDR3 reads TGCAGTGCTAGGAAGGGCAGGTTGAACACTGAAGCTTTCTTT.